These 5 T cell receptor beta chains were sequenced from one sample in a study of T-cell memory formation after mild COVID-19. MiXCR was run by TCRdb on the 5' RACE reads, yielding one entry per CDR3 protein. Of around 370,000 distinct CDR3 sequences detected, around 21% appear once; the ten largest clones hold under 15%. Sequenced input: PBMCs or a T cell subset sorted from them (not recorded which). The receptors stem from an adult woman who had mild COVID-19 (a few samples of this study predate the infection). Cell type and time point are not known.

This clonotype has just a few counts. DNA of the CDR3: TGTGCCACCAGTGACGTAGCGGGTGGGCAGTTCTTC. Protein product: CATSDVAGGQFF. V and J are TRBV24-1 and TRBJ2-1; TRBD2 aligns across 7 bases. The CDR3 is 12 residues long. The V segment lost 4 bases and the J segment 12 bases; nucleotides outside the gene matches: 5. CDR1 KGHDR and CDR2 SFDVKD come from the germline V gene.

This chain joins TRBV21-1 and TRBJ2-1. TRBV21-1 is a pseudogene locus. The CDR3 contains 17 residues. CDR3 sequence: CASSKAWVLVGFVEQFF. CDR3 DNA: TGTGCCAGCAGCAAAGCGTGGGTTTTGGTGGGTTTTGTCGAGCAGTTCTTC.

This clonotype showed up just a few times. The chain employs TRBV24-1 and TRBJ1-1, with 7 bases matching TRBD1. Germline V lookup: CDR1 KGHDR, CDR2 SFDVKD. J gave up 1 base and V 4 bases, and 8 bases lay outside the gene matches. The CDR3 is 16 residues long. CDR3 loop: CATSEGGTAKNTEAFF. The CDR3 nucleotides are TGTGCCACCAGTGAAGGCGGGACAGCAAAGAACACTGAAGCTTTCTTT.

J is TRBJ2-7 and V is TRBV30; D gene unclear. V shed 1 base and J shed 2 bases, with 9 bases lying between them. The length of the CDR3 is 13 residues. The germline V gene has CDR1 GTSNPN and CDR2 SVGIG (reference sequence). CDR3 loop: CAWSDQPAYEQYF. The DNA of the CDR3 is TGTGCCTGGAGTGACCAGCCAGCCTACGAGCAGTACTTC.

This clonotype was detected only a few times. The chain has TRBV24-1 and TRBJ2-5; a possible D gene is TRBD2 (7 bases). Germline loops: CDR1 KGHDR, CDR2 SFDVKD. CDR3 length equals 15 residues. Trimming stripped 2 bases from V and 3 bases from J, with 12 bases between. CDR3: CATSDWSGGKETQYF. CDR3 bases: TGTGCCACCAGTGATTGGTCGGGGGGCAAAGAGACCCAGTACTTC.